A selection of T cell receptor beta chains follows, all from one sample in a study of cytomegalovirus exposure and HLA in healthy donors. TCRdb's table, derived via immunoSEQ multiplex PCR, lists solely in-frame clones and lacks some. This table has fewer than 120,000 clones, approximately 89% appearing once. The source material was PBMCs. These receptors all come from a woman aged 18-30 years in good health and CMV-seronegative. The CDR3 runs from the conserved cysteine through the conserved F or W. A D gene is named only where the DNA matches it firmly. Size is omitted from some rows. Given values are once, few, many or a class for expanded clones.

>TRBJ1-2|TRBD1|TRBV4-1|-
CASSQGQRYGYTF
TGCGCCAGCAGCCAGGGACAGAGATATGGCTACACCTTC
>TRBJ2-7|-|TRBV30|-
CAWISGGITYEQYF
TGTGCCTGGATTTCAGGGGGGATCACCTACGAGCAGTACTTC
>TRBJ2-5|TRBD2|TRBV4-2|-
CASSQDREGRETQYF
TGTGCCAGCAGCCAAGATAGGGAGGGGCGAGAGACCCAGTACTTC
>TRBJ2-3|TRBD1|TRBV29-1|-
CSVEGPGGTDTQYF
TGCAGCGTCGAGGGACCAGGGGGAACAGATACGCAGTATTTT
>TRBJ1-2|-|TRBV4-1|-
CASTVLNRAEDGYTF
TGCGCCAGTACGGTCCTCAACAGGGCGGAGGATGGCTACACCTTC
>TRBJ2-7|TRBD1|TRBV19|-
CASSIARGQGLYEQYF
TGTGCCAGTAGTATAGCCCGGGGACAGGGGCTGTACGAGCAGTACTTC
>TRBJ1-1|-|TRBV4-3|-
CASSQDLAGLNTEAFF
TGCGCCAGCAGCCAAGATCTGGCAGGGCTGAACACTGAAGCTTTCTTT
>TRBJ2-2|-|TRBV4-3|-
CASSQDLRAGGELFF
TGCGCCAGCAGCCAAGATCTAAGGGCGGGCGGGGAGCTGTTTTTT
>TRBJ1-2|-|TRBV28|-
CASSLQGNWNGYTF
TGTGCCAGCAGTTTACAGGGGAACTGGAATGGCTACACCTTC
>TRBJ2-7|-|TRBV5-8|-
CASSLAVGPSVHEQYF
TGTGCCAGCAGCTTGGCCGTTGGGCCCTCGGTCCACGAGCAGTACTTC
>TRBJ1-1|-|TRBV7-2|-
CASSLWTALNTEAFF
TGTGCCAGCAGCCTCTGGACAGCCCTGAACACTGAAGCTTTCTTT
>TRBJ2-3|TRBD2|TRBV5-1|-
CASSLDVAGGPDTQYF
TGCGCCAGCAGCTTGGATGTAGCGGGAGGCCCAGATACGCAGTATTTT
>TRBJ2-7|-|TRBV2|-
CASSESRTRSYEQYF
TGTGCCAGCAGTGAGTCAAGGACAAGGTCCTACGAGCAGTACTTC
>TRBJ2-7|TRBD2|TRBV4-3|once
CASSQHSSGSGAYEQYF
TGCGCCAGCAGCCAACACTCTAGCGGGAGCGGAGCCTACGAGCAGTACTTC
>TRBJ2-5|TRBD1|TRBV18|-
CASSPTGGFEETQYF
TGTGCCAGCTCCCCCACAGGGGGCTTCGAAGAGACCCAGTACTTC
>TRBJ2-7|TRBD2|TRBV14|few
CASSQGLAGAYEQYF
TGTGCCAGCAGCCAAGGGCTAGCGGGAGCGTACGAGCAGTACTTC
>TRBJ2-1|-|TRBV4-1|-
CASRGGGGDYNEQFF
TGCGCCAGCAGGGGGGGTGGCGGGGATTACAATGAGCAGTTCTTC
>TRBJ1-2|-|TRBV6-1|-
CASSDPTAGHRIAIGYTF
TGTGCCAGCAGTGACCCAACCGCGGGGCACAGGATAGCTATTGGCTACACCTTC
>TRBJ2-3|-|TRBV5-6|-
CASSLGAWPSTDTQYF
TGTGCCAGCAGCTTAGGGGCGTGGCCTAGCACAGATACGCAGTATTTT
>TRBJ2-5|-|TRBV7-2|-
CASKGGETQYF
TGTGCCAGCAAGGGGGGGGAGACCCAGTACTTC
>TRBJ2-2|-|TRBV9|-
CASSVEGRKGAGELFF
TGTGCCAGCAGCGTAGAGGGCAGGAAAGGGGCCGGGGAGCTGTTTTTT
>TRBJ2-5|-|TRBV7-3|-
CASSPAGGQETQYF
TGTGCCAGCAGCCCCGCCGGAGGGCAAGAGACCCAGTACTTC
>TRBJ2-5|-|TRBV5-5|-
CASSLPGEETQYF
TGTGCCAGCAGCTTACCCGGGGAAGAGACCCAGTACTTC
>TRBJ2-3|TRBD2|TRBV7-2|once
CASSLTSGVQDTQYF
TGTGCCAGCAGCTTGACTAGCGGGGTTCAAGATACGCAGTATTTT
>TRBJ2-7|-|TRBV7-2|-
CASSLDSQGLKNEQYF
TGTGCCAGCAGCTTAGATTCCCAGGGGCTTAAGAACGAGCAGTACTTC
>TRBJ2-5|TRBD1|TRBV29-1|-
CSVGQGGRETQYF
TGCAGCGTCGGACAGGGGGGGAGAGAGACCCAGTACTTC
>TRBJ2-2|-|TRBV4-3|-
CASSQGDRVLELFF
TGCGCCAGCAGCCAAGGAGACAGAGTTTTGGAGCTGTTTTTT
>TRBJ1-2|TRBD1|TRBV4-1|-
CASSHSGGGYGYTF
TGCGCCAGCAGCCACTCAGGGGGCGGCTATGGCTACACCTTC
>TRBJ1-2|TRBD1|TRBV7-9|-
CASSSEGTGFRYGYTF
TGTGCCAGCAGCTCCGAAGGGACAGGGTTTAGGTATGGCTACACCTTC
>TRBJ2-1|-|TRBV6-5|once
CASSYKAPPNEQFF
TGTGCCAGCAGTTACAAAGCGCCTCCCAATGAGCAGTTCTTC
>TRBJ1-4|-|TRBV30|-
CACVDSRDEKLFF
TGTGCCTGCGTCGACTCCCGCGATGAAAAACTGTTTTTT
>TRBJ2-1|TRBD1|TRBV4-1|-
CASSQPRQGAYNEQFF
TGCGCCAGCAGCCAACCTCGACAGGGGGCATACAATGAGCAGTTCTTC
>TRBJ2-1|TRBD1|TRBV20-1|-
CSAMTGSEQFF
TGCAGTGCTATGACAGGGAGCGAGCAGTTCTTC
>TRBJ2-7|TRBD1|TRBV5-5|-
CASSFTGDEQYF
TGTGCCAGCAGCTTCACAGGGGACGAGCAGTACTTC
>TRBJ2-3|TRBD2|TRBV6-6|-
CASTPGGAYTDTQYF
TGTGCCAGCACCCCGGGGGGGGCCTACACAGATACGCAGTATTTT
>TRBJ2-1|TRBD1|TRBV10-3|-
CAISGHIETGLTNEQFF
TGTGCCATCAGCGGACACATCGAGACAGGGCTCACTAATGAGCAGTTCTTC
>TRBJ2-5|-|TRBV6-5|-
CASSPAGEETQYF
TGTGCCAGCAGTCCCGCCGGGGAAGAGACCCAGTACTTC
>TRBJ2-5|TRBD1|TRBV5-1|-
CASSLTGAETQYF
TGCGCCAGCAGCCTGACAGGGGCAGAGACCCAGTACTTC
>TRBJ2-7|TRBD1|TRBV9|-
CASSAGQTLDEQYF
TGTGCCAGCAGCGCGGGACAGACACTAGACGAGCAGTACTTC
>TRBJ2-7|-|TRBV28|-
CASRGQGLDEQYF
TGTGCCAGCAGAGGGCAGGGGCTGGACGAGCAGTACTTC
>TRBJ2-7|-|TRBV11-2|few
CASTENRGMYEQYF
TGTGCCAGCACCGAAAATAGGGGAATGTACGAGCAGTACTTC
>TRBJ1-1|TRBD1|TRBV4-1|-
CASSQGRDRGYTEAFF
TGCGCCAGCAGCCAAGGTCGGGACAGGGGTTACACTGAAGCTTTCTTT
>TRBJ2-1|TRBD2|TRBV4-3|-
CASSQNQGLVLIDEQFF
TGCGCCAGCAGCCAAAATCAAGGACTAGTCTTAATCGATGAGCAGTTCTTC
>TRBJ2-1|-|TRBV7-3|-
CASSLGHNEQFF
TGTGCCAGCAGCTTAGGCCACAATGAGCAGTTCTTC
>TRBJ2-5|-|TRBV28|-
CASKPLGRQETQYF
TGTGCCAGCAAGCCCCTGGGCAGGCAAGAGACCCAGTACTTC
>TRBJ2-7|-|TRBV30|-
CAWSIQVREQYF
TGTGCCTGGAGTATACAGGTTCGGGAGCAGTACTTC
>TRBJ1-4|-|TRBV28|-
CASSLPDRRDSELFF
TGTGCCAGCAGTTTACCCGATCGCAGGGATTCGGAACTGTTTTTT
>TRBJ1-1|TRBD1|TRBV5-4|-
CASSQRDSYTEAFF
TGTGCCAGCAGCCAACGGGACAGCTACACTGAAGCTTTCTTT
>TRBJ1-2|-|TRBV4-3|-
CASSQEGDRRLVGYTF
TGCGCCAGCAGCCAAGAGGGCGACCGAAGACTAGTCGGCTACACCTTC
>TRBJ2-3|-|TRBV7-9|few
CASSLERDTQYF
TGTGCCAGCAGCTTAGAGAGGGATACGCAGTATTTT
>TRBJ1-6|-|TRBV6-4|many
CASSEGQGNSPLHF
TGTGCCAGCAGTGAGGGGCAGGGGAATTCACCCCTCCACTTT
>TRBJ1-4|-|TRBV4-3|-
CASSQDYQWAFNEKLFF
TGCGCCAGCAGCCAAGATTACCAGTGGGCTTTTAATGAAAAACTGTTTTTT
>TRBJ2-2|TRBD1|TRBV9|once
CASSVNIPGRGHTGELFF
TGTGCCAGCAGCGTAAATATCCCGGGCAGGGGGCACACCGGGGAGCTGTTTTTT
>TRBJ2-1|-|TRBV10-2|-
CASSVRDNEQFF
TGCGCCAGCAGTGTTCGGGACAATGAGCAGTTCTTC